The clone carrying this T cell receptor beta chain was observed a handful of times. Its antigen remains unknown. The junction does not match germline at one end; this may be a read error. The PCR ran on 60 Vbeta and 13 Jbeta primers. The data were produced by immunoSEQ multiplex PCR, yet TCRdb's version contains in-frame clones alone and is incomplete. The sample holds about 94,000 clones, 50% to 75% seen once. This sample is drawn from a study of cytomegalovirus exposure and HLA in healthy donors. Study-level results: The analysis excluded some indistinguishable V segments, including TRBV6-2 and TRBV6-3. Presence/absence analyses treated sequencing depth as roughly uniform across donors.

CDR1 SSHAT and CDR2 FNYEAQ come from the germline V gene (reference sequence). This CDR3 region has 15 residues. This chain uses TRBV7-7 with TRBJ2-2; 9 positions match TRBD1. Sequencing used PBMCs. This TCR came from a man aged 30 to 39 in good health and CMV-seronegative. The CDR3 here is CASSFRDREGGELFF. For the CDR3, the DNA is TGTGCTAGCAGTTTTCGGGACAGGGAAGGCGGGGAGCTGTTTTTT.